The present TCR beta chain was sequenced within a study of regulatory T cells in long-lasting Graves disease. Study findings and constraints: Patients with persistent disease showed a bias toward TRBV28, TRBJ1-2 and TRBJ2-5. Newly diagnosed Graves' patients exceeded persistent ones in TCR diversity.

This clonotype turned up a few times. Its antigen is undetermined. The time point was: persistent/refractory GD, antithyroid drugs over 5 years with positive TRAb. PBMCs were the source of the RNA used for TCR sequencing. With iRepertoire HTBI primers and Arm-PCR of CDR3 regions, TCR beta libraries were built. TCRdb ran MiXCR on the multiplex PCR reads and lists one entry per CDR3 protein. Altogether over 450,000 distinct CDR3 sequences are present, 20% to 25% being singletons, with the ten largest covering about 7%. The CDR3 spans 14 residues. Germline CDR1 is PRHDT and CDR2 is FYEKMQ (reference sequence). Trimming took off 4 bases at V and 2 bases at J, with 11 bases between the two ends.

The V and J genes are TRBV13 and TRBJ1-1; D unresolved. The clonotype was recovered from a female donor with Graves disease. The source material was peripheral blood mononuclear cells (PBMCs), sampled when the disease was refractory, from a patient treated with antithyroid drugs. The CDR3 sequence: CASSSGVENTEAFF. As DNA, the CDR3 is TGTGCCAGCAGCTCGGGAGTCGAAAACACTGAAGCTTTCTTT.